This is a list of T cell receptor beta chains from one sample in a study of blood T cell repertoires in COVID-19. Method: immunoSEQ multiplex PCR; TCRdb's copy keeps in-frame clones and lacks some. The repertoire holds 200,000 to 250,000 clones, 84% seen once, with about 7.8% in the top ten. The specimen sequenced was peripheral blood. The source is a woman of 80 years or more with COVID-19, enrolled during active disease. Both conserved end residues are part of each CDR3. Each record gives: J gene, D gene, clone size, V gene, CDR3 DNA, CDR3 protein. A D gene is named only where the DNA matches it firmly. Clone size, where shown, is once, few, many, or a class for clones that have expanded.

>TRBJ2-1|TRBD2|.|TRBV2
TGTGCCAGCAGTGGGGGGACTAGCGGGGCCCGGAGCTCCTACAATGAGCAGTTCTTC
CASSGGTSGARSSYNEQFF
>TRBJ2-7|TRBD2|few|TRBV4-2
TGTGCCAGCAGCCAGGCTAGCGGGGTGAGCTCCTACGAGCAGTACTTC
CASSQASGVSSYEQYF
>TRBJ2-7|.|.|TRBV18
TGTGCCAGCTCCGTGCCCGACTCGTACTACGAGCAGTACTTC
CASSVPDSYYEQYF
>TRBJ1-3|.|.|TRBV2
TGTGCCAGCAGGGCCCGCTGGTACTCTGGAAACACCATATATTTT
CASRARWYSGNTIYF
>TRBJ2-3|TRBD2|once|TRBV5-1
TGCGCCAGCAGCTTAGGCGGGAGGGACACAGATACGCAGTATTTT
CASSLGGRDTDTQYF
>TRBJ2-5|.|.|TRBV5-1
TGCGCCAGCAGCTTGGGCGGGCGGGAGACCCAGTACTTC
CASSLGGRETQYF
>TRBJ1-5|.|few|TRBV6-5
TGTGCCAGCAGTTACCGGGGGGGGCGCGGGCAGCCCCAGCATTTT
CASSYRGGRGQPQHF
>TRBJ1-1|TRBD1|.|TRBV5-1
TGCGCCAGCGGACCGGCCCCTTCGGACAGGGGGCTCGAAGCTTTCTTT
CASGPAPSDRGLEAFF
>TRBJ1-1|.|.|TRBV3-1/TRBV3-2
TGTGCCAGCAGCCACACCTCGGACAGTGAAGCTTTCTTT
CASSHTSDSEAFF
>TRBJ1-3|.|.|TRBV10-2
TGCGCCAGCAGTGAGCGGGAACTTGGAAACACCATATATTTT
CASSERELGNTIYF
>TRBJ2-1|.|.|TRBV25-1
TGTGCCAGCAGTGACTCCAGGGGAAATGAGCAGTTCTTC
CASSDSRGNEQFF
>TRBJ1-2|.|.|TRBV10-3
TGTGCCATCACAGGCGGGATTAACTATGGCTACACCTTC
CAITGGINYGYTF
>TRBJ1-1|.|.|TRBV12-5
TGTGCTAGTGGTTTGGACACGAACACTGAAGCTTTCTTT
CASGLDTNTEAFF
>TRBJ1-4|.|.|TRBV28
TGTGCCAGCAGTTTAGAGGGGGAACTTGAAAAACTGTTTTTT
CASSLEGELEKLFF
>TRBJ2-2|TRBD1|.|TRBV11-2
TGTGCCAGCAGCAATGTGGGACAGGGGGCCGCCGGGGAGCTGTTTTTT
CASSNVGQGAAGELFF
>TRBJ2-1|.|.|TRBV7-9
TGTGCCAGCAGCTTAGCGCGAGATGAGCAGTTCTTC
CASSLARDEQFF
>TRBJ1-3|.|.|TRBV6-5
TGTGCCAGCAGTCGGAGGGTGGGGGGAAACACCATATATTTT
CASSRRVGGNTIYF
>TRBJ2-3|.|.|TRBV20-1
TGCAGTGCCCCAGCGGGTGATACGCAGTATTTT
CSAPAGDTQYF
>TRBJ1-2|.|.|TRBV3-1/TRBV3-2
TGTGCCAGCACCGTGGCGGGGGGTTATGGCTACACCTTC
CASTVAGGYGYTF
>TRBJ2-7|TRBD2|.|TRBV27
TGTGCCAGCAGTCCCGGGACTAGAACCTACGAGCAGTACTTC
CASSPGTRTYEQYF
>TRBJ1-3|.|.|TRBV11-3
TGTGCCAGCCTCTTAAACACCATATATTTT
CASLLNTIYF
>TRBJ2-1|.|.|TRBV29-1
TGCAGCGTTGAAGAGACGCAGGGGTACAATGAGCAGTTCTTC
CSVEETQGYNEQFF
>TRBJ2-2|.|once|TRBV10-1
TGCGCCAGCAGCCCGGACAGCCGAACGAACACCGGGGAGCTGTTTTTT
CASSPDSRTNTGELFF
>TRBJ1-4|TRBD1|.|TRBV19
TGTGCCAGTAGAATACGACAGGGTCCTAATGAAAAACTGTTTTTT
CASRIRQGPNEKLFF
>TRBJ1-6|.|.|TRBV6-5
TGTGCCGGGTCCGGCGACAGCTATAATTCACCCCTCCACTTT
CAGSGDSYNSPLHF
>TRBJ2-5|.|.|TRBV5-1
TGCGCCAGCAGCTCCTGGACAGAGAAAGAGACCCAGTACTTC
CASSSWTEKETQYF
>TRBJ2-5|TRBD2|.|TRBV2
TGTGCCAGCATAGCTAGCGGGGGGCGGGGAGAGACCCAGTACTTC
CASIASGGRGETQYF
>TRBJ2-6|.|few|TRBV6-1
TGTGCCAGCAGTGAATTTCCGACAGGGACTCCCCAAGGGGGGGCCAACGTCCTGACTTTC
CASSEFPTGTPQGGANVLTF
>TRBJ1-2|TRBD1|.|TRBV19
TGTGCCAGTAGTACCACAGGGGGCGCGGGGTATGGCTACACCTTC
CASSTTGGAGYGYTF
>TRBJ2-6|TRBD1|.|TRBV18
TGTGCCAGCTCACCACCGGGACAGCTAGCCTCTGGGGCCAACGTCCTGACTTTC
CASSPPGQLASGANVLTF
>TRBJ2-5|TRBD1|.|TRBV29-1
TGCAGCATTGACAGGGGACAGGAGACCCAGTACTTC
CSIDRGQETQYF
>TRBJ2-5|TRBD1|.|TRBV15
TGTGCCACCAGCAGAGAACAGGGGCCGGGAGAGACCCAGTACTTC
CATSREQGPGETQYF
>TRBJ2-1|TRBD2|.|TRBV6-6
TGTGCCAGCAGTCCCGGGACTAGCGGGGGTTTGCCGTTCTTC
CASSPGTSGGLPFF